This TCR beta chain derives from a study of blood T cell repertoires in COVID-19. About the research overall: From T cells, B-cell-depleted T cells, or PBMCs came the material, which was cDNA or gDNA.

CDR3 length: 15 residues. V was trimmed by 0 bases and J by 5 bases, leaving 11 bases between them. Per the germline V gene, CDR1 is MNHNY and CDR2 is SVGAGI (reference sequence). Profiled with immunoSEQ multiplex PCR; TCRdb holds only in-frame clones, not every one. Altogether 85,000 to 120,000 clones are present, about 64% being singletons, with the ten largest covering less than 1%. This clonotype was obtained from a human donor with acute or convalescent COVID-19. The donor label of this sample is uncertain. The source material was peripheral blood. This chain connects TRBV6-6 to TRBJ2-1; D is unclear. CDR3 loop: CASSYSAELHNEQFF. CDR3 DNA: TGTGCCAGCAGTTACTCGGCAGAATTGCACAATGAGCAGTTCTTC.